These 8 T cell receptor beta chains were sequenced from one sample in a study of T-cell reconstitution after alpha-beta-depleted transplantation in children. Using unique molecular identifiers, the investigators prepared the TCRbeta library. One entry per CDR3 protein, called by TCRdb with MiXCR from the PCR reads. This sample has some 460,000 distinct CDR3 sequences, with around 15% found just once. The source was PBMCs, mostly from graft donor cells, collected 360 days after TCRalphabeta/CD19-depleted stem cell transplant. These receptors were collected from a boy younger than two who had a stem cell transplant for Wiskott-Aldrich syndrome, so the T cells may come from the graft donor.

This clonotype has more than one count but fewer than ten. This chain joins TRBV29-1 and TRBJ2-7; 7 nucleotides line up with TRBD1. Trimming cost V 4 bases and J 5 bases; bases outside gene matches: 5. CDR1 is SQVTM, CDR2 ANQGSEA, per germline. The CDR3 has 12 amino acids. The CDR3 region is CSVGGTGDEQYF. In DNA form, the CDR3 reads TGCAGCGTTGGAGGAACAGGGGACGAGCAGTACTTC.

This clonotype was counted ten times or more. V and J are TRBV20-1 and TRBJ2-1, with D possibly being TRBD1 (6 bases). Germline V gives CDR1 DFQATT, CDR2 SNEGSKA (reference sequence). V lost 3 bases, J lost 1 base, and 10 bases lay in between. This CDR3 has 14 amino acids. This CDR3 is CSASDRSSYNEQFF. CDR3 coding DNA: TGCAGTGCTAGCGACAGGAGTTCCTACAATGAGCAGTTCTTC.

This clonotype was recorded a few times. CDR3 bases: TGTGCCAGCACCCCAAGGGGACTAGCGGGACAAGAGACCCAGTACTTC. Protein: CASTPRGLAGQETQYF. The V call is TRBV6-1, the J call TRBJ2-5, with 13 bases matching TRBD2. The V gene end was trimmed by 7 bases and the J gene end by 2 bases; junction bases not matched to a gene: 7. The CDR3 spans 16 residues. Germline CDR1 and CDR2: MNHNS and SASEGT.

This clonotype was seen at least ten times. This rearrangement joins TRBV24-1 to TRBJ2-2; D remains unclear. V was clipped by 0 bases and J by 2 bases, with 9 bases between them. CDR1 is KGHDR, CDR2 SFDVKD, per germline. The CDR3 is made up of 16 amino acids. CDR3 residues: CATSDLQAINTGELFF. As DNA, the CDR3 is TGTGCCACCAGTGATTTGCAAGCTATTAACACCGGGGAGCTGTTTTTT.

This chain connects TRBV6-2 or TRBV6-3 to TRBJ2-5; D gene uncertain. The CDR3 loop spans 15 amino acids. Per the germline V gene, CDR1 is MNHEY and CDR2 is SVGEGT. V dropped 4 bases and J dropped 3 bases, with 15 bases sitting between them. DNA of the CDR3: TGTGCCAGCAGTTCGATTGGGTTAGGAGAAGAGACCCAGTACTTC. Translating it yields CASSSIGLGEETQYF.

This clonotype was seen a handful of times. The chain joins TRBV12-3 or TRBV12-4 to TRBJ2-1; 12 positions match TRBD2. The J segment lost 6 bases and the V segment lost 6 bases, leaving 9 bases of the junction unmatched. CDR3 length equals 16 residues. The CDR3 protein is CASSSTGTSGFNEQFF. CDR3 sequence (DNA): TGTGCCAGCAGCTCAACCGGGACTAGCGGGTTCAATGAGCAGTTCTTC.

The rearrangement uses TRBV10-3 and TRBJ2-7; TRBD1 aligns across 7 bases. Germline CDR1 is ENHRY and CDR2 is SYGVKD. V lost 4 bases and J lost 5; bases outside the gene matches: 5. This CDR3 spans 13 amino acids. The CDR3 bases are TGTGCCATCAGTGGAACAGGGGTCCACGAGCAGTACTTC. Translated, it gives CAISGTGVHEQYF.

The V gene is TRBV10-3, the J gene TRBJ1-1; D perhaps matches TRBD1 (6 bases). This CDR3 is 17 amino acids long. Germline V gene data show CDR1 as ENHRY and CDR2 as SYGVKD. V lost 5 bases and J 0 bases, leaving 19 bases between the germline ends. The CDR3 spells CAISLSPPGALNTEAFF. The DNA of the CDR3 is TGTGCCATCAGTTTAAGCCCCCCAGGGGCTTTGAACACTGAAGCTTTCTTT.